The 5 T cell receptor beta chains below all came from one sample that was sequenced in a study of T cells after yellow fever vaccination. MiXCR was run by TCRdb on the 5' RACE reads, yielding one entry per CDR3 protein. The table shows about 550,000 distinct CDR3 sequences, with 15% to 20% occurring only once. The material sequenced was PBMCs, taken 15 days after the yellow fever booster vaccination. Source of these receptors: a man aged 25-45 years who received the YFV17D yellow fever vaccine.

The chain links TRBV12-3 or TRBV12-4 to TRBJ1-2; no clear D. V shed 1 base and J shed 7 bases, with 13 bases lying between them. CDR3 length: 14 residues. The CDR3 spells CASSLVEAPRGYTF. The CDR3 region has the DNA TGTGCCAGCAGTTTAGTCGAGGCCCCCCGTGGCTACACCTTC.

The sample holds a few counts of this clonotype. The V call is TRBV20-1, the J call TRBJ1-5; 7 nucleotides match TRBD1. This CDR3 has 15 amino acids. CDR1 and CDR2 from the germline V gene are DFQATT and SNEGSKA (reference sequence). The V gene end was trimmed by 0 bases and the J gene end by 5 bases; junction bases not matched to a gene: 7. The CDR3 protein is CSARDNRGGYQPQHF. The CDR3 DNA reads as TGCAGTGCTAGAGACAACAGGGGCGGGTATCAGCCCCAGCATTTT.

V gene TRBV12-3 or TRBV12-4 combines with J gene TRBJ2-1; 10 bases are a match to TRBD2. Trimming cost V 8 bases and J 7 bases; bases outside gene matches: 8. CDR3 length: 14 residues. The CDR3 spells CASGASGSGNEQFF. The DNA of the CDR3 is TGTGCCAGCGGCGCTAGCGGGAGTGGGAATGAGCAGTTCTTC.

This sequence joins TRBV3-1 and TRBJ2-5, with 15 bases identical to TRBD2. Germline V gene data show CDR1 as LGHDT and CDR2 as YNNKEL (reference sequence). The length of the CDR3 is 18 residues. Losses at the gene ends were 3 bases for V and 4 bases for J; bases not matched to a gene: 9. CDR3 DNA sequence: TGTGCCAGCAGCCAGGACGGACTAGCGGGAGGGCCCGGAGAGACCCAGTACTTC. Encoded protein: CASSQDGLAGGPGETQYF.

V and J are TRBV5-1 and TRBJ2-1, with 7 positions matching TRBD2. Germline CDR1 is SGHRS and CDR2 is YFSETQ. Germline trimming cut 7 bases from V and 5 bases from J; bases unmatched to any gene: 6. The CDR3 consists of 13 residues. This CDR3 reads CASGGGNNNEQFF. In DNA form, the CDR3 reads TGCGCCAGCGGGGGAGGGAATAACAATGAGCAGTTCTTC.